Following are 27 T cell receptor beta chains from one sample sequenced in a study of blood T cells in healthy people across ages. Using a J-beta primer mix together with a sample-barcoded 5' primer, a second PCR was run for about 6 to 12 cycles. TCRdb used MiXCR to reprocess the 5' RACE reads, holding one entry per CDR3 protein. The repertoire has 750,000 or so distinct CDR3 sequences, approximately 25% of them found once; the top ten carry 9% to 9.5%. These records were also assigned to another study, of T cells of mothers and their children.

Sequenced material: blood. The receptors stem from a boy aged 10-17 years in good health.

This clonotype was picked up a small number of times. The chain has TRBV29-1 and TRBJ2-7; 9 bases are shared with TRBD2. Germline CDR1 is SQVTM and CDR2 is ANQGSEA. The ends lost 6 bases at V and 3 bases at J; junction bases unmatched: 9. The length of the CDR3 is 14 residues. CDR3 nucleotides: TGCAGCGTGCGGGAGGGCCACTCCAACTACGAGCAGTACTTC. This translates into CSVREGHSNYEQYF.

V usage is TRBV15 and J usage is TRBJ1-2, with D possibly being TRBD1 (5 bases). The V and J ends lost 7 bases and 6 bases respectively, with 15 bases between them. CDR3 length: 13 residues. Germline V gene data show CDR1 as LNHNV and CDR2 as YYDKDF (reference sequence). CDR3 in DNA: TGTGCCACCACCCAGGGAGGGTTGGATGGCTACACCTTC. Amino acids: CATTQGGLDGYTF. Using reference TRBV15 and TRBJ1-2 for the parts outside the CDR3, the full variable domain is DAMVIQNPRYQVTQFGKPVTLSCSQTLNHNVMYWYQQKSSQAPKLLFHYYDKDFNNEADTPDNFQSRRPNTSFCFLDIRSPGLGDTAMYLCATTQGGLDGYTFGSGTRLTVV.

There are many counts of this clonotype. The chain couples TRBV28 to TRBJ2-5; D perhaps matches TRBD1 (5 bases). CDR1 MDHEN and CDR2 SYDVKM come from the germline V gene. The CDR3 contains 15 residues. Trimming left V 4 bases short and J 5 bases short, with 17 bases between. DNA of the CDR3: TGTGCCAGCAGTTACCCCGGGCAGGGTCGGGAGACCCAGTACTTC. This sequence encodes CASSYPGQGRETQYF.

CDR3 region: CASSQGGAGREQFF. Here the CDR3 DNA reads TGCGCCAGCAGCCAAGGTGGGGCGGGGCGCGAGCAGTTCTTC. The chain couples TRBV4-1 to TRBJ2-1; D may be TRBD2 (6 bases). Per the germline V gene, CDR1 is MGHRA and CDR2 is YSYEKL. V was pared by 1 base and J by 10 bases, with 14 bases between. The CDR3 length is 14 residues.

This clonotype was recorded a few times. V and J are TRBV27 and TRBJ2-7, with 7 bases matching TRBD2. V dropped 3 bases and J dropped 2; count of bases not matched to a gene: 7. This CDR3 is 15 amino acids long. Germline-derived CDR1 and CDR2 are MNHEY and SMNVEV (reference sequence). The chain's CDR3 is CASSLGLAAPYEQYF. The CDR3, as DNA: TGTGCCAGCAGTTTGGGTCTAGCGGCTCCCTACGAGCAGTACTTC.

Only a few counts were recorded for this clonotype. This chain uses TRBV20-1 with TRBJ2-1; 11 bases agree with TRBD1. With V trimmed by 5 bases and J by 9 bases, 9 bases remained unmatched. The CDR3 has 14 residues. Germline CDR1 reads DFQATT; CDR2 reads SNEGSKA (reference sequence). The CDR3 nucleotides are TGCAGTGCTCGAACGGACAGGGGGCAGGTTGAGCAGTTCTTC. Protein sequence: CSARTDRGQVEQFF.

V usage is TRBV6-5 and J usage is TRBJ2-5; tentatively, D is TRBD2 (6 bases). V was trimmed by 6 bases and J by 4 bases, leaving 15 bases between them. Per germline, CDR1 MNHEY and CDR2 SVGAGI. This CDR3 is 14 amino acids long. This chain's CDR3 is CASSPGGFRETQYF. CDR3 DNA: TGTGCCAGCAGCCCTGGGGGGTTTAGAGAGACCCAGTACTTC.

V is TRBV12-3 or TRBV12-4 and J is TRBJ1-5, with D maybe TRBD1 (5 bases). The V gene lost 5 bases and the J gene lost 6 bases, with 8 bases spanning the gap. The CDR3 is made up of 12 amino acids. In nucleotides, the CDR3 is TGTGCCAGCAGTCCGGGGGTTCAGCCCCAGCATTTT. It codes for CASSPGVQPQHF.

This clonotype was observed a handful of times. The chain has TRBV5-1 and TRBJ2-3; maybe TRBD1 (6 bases). The CDR3 contains 15 residues. The V end was cut by 0 bases, the J end by 2 bases, with 10 bases between. The germline CDR1 and CDR2 sequences are SGHRS and YFSETQ. CDR3 DNA sequence: TGCGCCAGCAGCTTGGAAACAGGGCTCACAGATACGCAGTATTTT. Translation gives CASSLETGLTDTQYF.

The rearrangement joins TRBV5-1 to TRBJ2-4; D is perhaps TRBD1 or TRBD2 (7 bases each). CDR1 and CDR2 from the germline V gene are SGHRS and YFSETQ. The ends were cut back, 4 bases at V and 6 bases at J, with 17 bases in the middle. The CDR3 is made up of 15 amino acids. The CDR3 region is CASSPEAGQINIQYF. In DNA form, the CDR3 reads TGCGCCAGCAGCCCCGAAGCGGGACAGATAAACATTCAGTACTTC. The full variable domain, rest sourced from reference TRBV5-1 and TRBJ2-4, is KAGVTQTPRYLIKTRGQQVTLSCSPISGHRSVSWYQQTPGQGLQFLFEYFSETQRNKGNFPGRFSGRQFSNSRSEMNVSTLELGDSALYLCASSPEAGQINIQYFGAGTRLSVL.

The chain carries TRBV20-1 and TRBJ2-5, with 14 bases identical to TRBD2. Near its end, the DNA agrees better with TRBJ2-1, so the J call may be wrong. Germline lookup yields CDR1 DFQATT and CDR2 SNEGSKA (reference sequence). The CDR3 runs 15 residues. The CDR3: CSGWTSGGHYNEQFF. In DNA, the CDR3 is TGCAGTGGATGGACTAGCGGGGGGCATTACAATGAGCAGTTCTTC.

In its sample, this clonotype was seen a few times. In nucleotides, the CDR3 is TGTGCCAGCAGCTCAATCGGCAGACGGCAATACAATGAGCAGTTCTTC. It yields the protein CASSSIGRRQYNEQFF. V gene TRBV13 combines with J gene TRBJ2-1; no clear D gene. The V end lost 4 bases, the J end lost 4 bases, and 17 bases lay between the germline ends. Germline CDR1 PRHDT, CDR2 FYEKMQ (reference sequence). The CDR3 extends over 16 amino acids.

V gene TRBV20-1 combines with J gene TRBJ2-3; 8 nucleotides match TRBD2. The CDR3 consists of 14 residues. Looked up from germline, CDR1 is DFQATT and CDR2 is SNEGSKA (reference sequence). The V gene end was trimmed by 4 bases and the J gene end by 0 bases; junction bases not matched to a gene: 3. CDR3 coding DNA: TGCAGTGCTAAGGCTAGCGGGAGCACAGATACGCAGTATTTT. Protein sequence: CSAKASGSTDTQYF.

The rearrangement uses TRBV20-1 and TRBJ2-7, with 12 bases identical to TRBD2. Unmatched junction bases numbered 8, after V lost 5 bases and J lost 0 bases. The CDR3 is made up of 16 amino acids. Germline CDR1 is DFQATT and CDR2 is SNEGSKA (reference sequence). The CDR3 DNA reads as TGCAGTGCTCAACCCGGACTAGCGGGGTACTCCTACGAGCAGTACTTC. Translation: CSAQPGLAGYSYEQYF.

The chain uses TRBV4-2 and TRBJ2-1, with a tentative D call TRBD2 (5 bases). Deletions cut 8 bases from V and 4 bases from J, with 21 bases between. This CDR3 spans 16 amino acids. The germline V gene has CDR1 LGHNA and CDR2 YNFKEQ. CDR3 amino acids: CASGSIGNTEYNEQFF. DNA for the CDR3: TGTGCCAGCGGGTCCATCGGGAACACCGAATACAATGAGCAGTTCTTC.

This clonotype has a handful of counts. This chain links TRBV7-6 with TRBJ2-5, with TRBD2 as a possible D gene (5 bases). Germline CDR1 SGHVS, CDR2 FNYEAQ. This CDR3 spans 14 amino acids. V was cut by 6 bases and J by 3 bases, with 14 bases left in between. The CDR3 here is CASSFTLVEETQYF. CDR3 bases: TGTGCCAGCAGTTTCACACTAGTGGAAGAGACCCAGTACTTC. The variable domain in full, with the rest retrieved from reference TRBV7-6 and TRBJ2-5, is GAGVSQSPRYKVTKRGQDVALRCDPISGHVSLYWYRQALGQGPEFLTYFNYEAQQDKSGLPNDRFSAERPEGSISTLTIQRTEQRDSAMYRCASSFTLVEETQYFGPGTRLLVL.

In its sample, this clonotype was seen a few times. The gene calls are TRBV11-2 and TRBJ2-7; a weak D match, TRBD1 (5 bases). CDR1 SGHAT and CDR2 FQNNGV come from the germline V gene. The CDR3 runs to 13 residues. V lost 3 bases and J lost 5, with 11 bases in between. CDR3 sequence (DNA): TGTGCCAGCAGCTTGGTAGACAGCGACGAGCAGTACTTC. Translating gives CASSLVDSDEQYF.

The gene calls are TRBV5-6 and TRBJ2-7, with 10 positions matching TRBD2. The ends lost 0 bases at V and 2 bases at J; junction bases unmatched: 5. Per the germline V gene, CDR1 is SGHDT and CDR2 is YYEEEE. The CDR3 runs to 16 residues. CDR3 sequence reads: CASSLVGGLAAYEQYF. In nucleotides, the CDR3 is TGTGCCAGCAGCTTGGTGGGAGGACTAGCGGCCTACGAGCAGTACTTC.

This clonotype came up a few times. One end of the junction fails to match germline, which may point to a read error. In nucleotides, the CDR3 is TGTGCCAGCAGCCGTCTCAGGGTTGACTATGGCCACACCTTC. Its protein is CASSRLRVDYGHTF. J is TRBJ1-2 and V is TRBV7-2, with D possibly matching TRBD1 (5 bases). Germline CDR1 reads SGHTA; CDR2 reads FQGNSA. This CDR3 region has 14 residues.

The chain links TRBV29-1 to TRBJ1-1; D gene ambiguous. There are 11 residues in the CDR3. Per germline, CDR1 SQVTM and CDR2 ANQGSEA. V was trimmed by 4 bases and J by 1 base, leaving 4 bases between them. For the CDR3, the DNA is TGCAGCGTTGGAGAGAACACTGAAGCTTTCTTT. Translation: CSVGENTEAFF.

This clonotype was counted only a few times. The chain recombines TRBV5-1 with TRBJ2-1; 11 bases fit TRBD2. The V gene end was trimmed by 4 bases and the J gene end by 5 bases; junction bases not matched to a gene: 5. This CDR3 spans 15 amino acids. In germline, CDR1 is SGHRS, CDR2 YFSETQ. Written as DNA, the CDR3 is TGCGCCAGCAGCGGCTTACTAGCGGGGGACAATGAGCAGTTCTTC. Translation: CASSGLLAGDNEQFF.

This chain uses TRBV5-1 with TRBJ2-5; D call uncertain. V lost 1 base and J lost 5, with 15 bases in between. Germline V gene lookup returns CDR1 SGHRS and CDR2 YFSETQ. This CDR3 comprises 15 residues. DNA for the CDR3: TGCGCCAGCAGCTTGTCCAGGTCAGGAGCCGAGACCCAGTACTTC. Amino acids: CASSLSRSGAETQYF.

This clonotype was observed a few times. The gene calls are TRBV7-9 and TRBJ2-3; no clear D gene. From germline, CDR1 is SEHNR and CDR2 FQNEAQ (reference sequence). The CDR3 has 12 residues. The V gene lost 5 bases and the J gene lost 4 bases, with 7 bases spanning the gap. The CDR3 bases are TGTGCCAGCAGCCCGGAAGCAGATACGCAGTATTTT. Translating gives CASSPEADTQYF.

The rearrangement links TRBV29-1 to TRBJ2-7; tentative D call: TRBD2 (7 bases). V was trimmed by 7 bases and J by 5 bases, leaving 18 bases between them. This CDR3 contains 13 residues. Germline lookup yields CDR1 SQVTM and CDR2 ANQGSEA. CDR3 nucleotide sequence: TGCAGCGCAGAGGGGGGAGGGAAGAACGAGCAGTACTTC. It specifies CSAEGGGKNEQYF.

The chain combines TRBV20-1 with TRBJ2-5; TRBD1 matches 9 bases. The J segment lost 1 base and the V segment lost 6 bases, leaving 6 bases of the junction unmatched. The CDR3 length is 14 residues. Per germline, CDR1 DFQATT and CDR2 SNEGSKA (reference sequence). This chain's CDR3 is CSAPRTGVQETQYF. The CDR3 DNA reads as TGCAGTGCCCCAAGGACAGGGGTCCAAGAGACCCAGTACTTC.

This clonotype was recorded a few times. This chain uses TRBV7-2 with TRBJ1-4; D possibly corresponds to TRBD1 (5 bases). V was shortened by 6 bases and J by 8 bases, with 16 bases between the two germline ends. Germline CDR1 is SGHTA and CDR2 is FQGNSA. The CDR3 extends over 14 amino acids. In DNA form, the CDR3 reads TGTGCCAGCAGAAGGAACCGGGACCCAGAAAAACTGTTTTTT. Translated: CASRRNRDPEKLFF.

This clonotype was recorded a few times. The junction and the germline gene differ at one end; a read error may be behind it. This rearrangement joins TRBV11-3 to TRBJ2-7, with D unclear. Germline V gene data show CDR1 as SGHNT and CDR2 as YENEEA. The CDR3 extends over 14 amino acids. CDR3 residues: CASSLAGDSSEQYF. The CDR3 nucleotides are TGTGCCAGCAGCTTAGCTGGGGATTCCTCCGAGCAGTACTTC.